Reported below is one TCR beta chain. Germline CDR1 reads SNHLY; CDR2 reads FYNNEI. The CDR3 extends over 13 amino acids. TCRdb's table, derived via immunoSEQ multiplex PCR, lists solely in-frame clones and lacks some. The table records 3,000 to 3,500 clones, approximately 67% of them present only once. This specimen belongs to a study of T cells in narcolepsy. Sequenced: CD45RA- memory CD8+ T cells from PBMCs. The chain recombines TRBV2 with TRBJ2-5; D is unclear. The J call may be faulty, since TRBJ2-7 better matches the DNA end. This clonotype originated in a human donor with narcolepsy. The CDR3, as DNA: TGTGCCACTCTCGGGCCCCCCTCCTACGAGCAGTACTTC. This translates into CATLGPPSYEQYF.